These 26 T cell receptor beta chains share one sample of origin, sequenced in a study of T-cell memory formation after mild COVID-19. TCRdb re-called the 5' RACE reads through MiXCR, storing one row per CDR3 protein. Of roughly 560,000 distinct CDR3 sequences in the sample, over 20% were seen once. The material sequenced was PBMCs or a T cell subset sorted from them (not recorded which). These receptor sequences come from an adult woman who had mild COVID-19 (a few samples of this study predate the infection). Cell type and time point are not known.

The chain uses TRBV2 and TRBJ1-2; the match to TRBD1 covers 9 bases. This CDR3 has 14 residues. After removal of 6 bases from V and 2 bases from J, the junction contained 4 bases not matched to a gene. Germline CDR1 SNHLY, CDR2 FYNNEI. This CDR3 is CASRRTGDNYGYTF. The CDR3 nucleotides read TGTGCCAGCAGGAGGACAGGGGACAACTATGGCTACACCTTC.

This clonotype was detected a few times. The chain links TRBV5-1 to TRBJ2-2; D is uncertain. Trimming removed 7 bases at V and 1 base at J, with 8 bases between. The germline V gene has CDR1 SGHRS and CDR2 YFSETQ. The CDR3 extends over 13 amino acids. This CDR3 reads CASQEVNTGELFF. CDR3 DNA sequence: TGCGCCAGCCAAGAGGTGAACACCGGGGAGCTGTTTTTT. Based on the CDR3 plus reference TRBV5-1 and TRBJ2-2, the full variable domain is KAGVTQTPRYLIKTRGQQVTLSCSPISGHRSVSWYQQTPGQGLQFLFEYFSETQRNKGNFPGRFSGRQFSNSRSEMNVSTLELGDSALYLCASQEVNTGELFFGEGSRLTVL.

This clonotype appeared a few times. CDR3 sequence reads: CASSPRGTGTYEQYF. The CDR3 DNA reads as TGTGCCAGCTCACCGCGAGGGACAGGGACCTACGAGCAGTACTTC. This chain connects TRBV18 to TRBJ2-7; 9 positions agree with TRBD1. This CDR3 is built from 15 residues. The J segment lost 2 bases and the V segment lost 3 bases, leaving 5 bases of the junction unmatched. The germline V gene has CDR1 KGHSH and CDR2 LQKENI.

The gene calls are TRBV15 and TRBJ2-2; 9 nucleotides align to TRBD1. Germline lookup yields CDR1 LNHNV and CDR2 YYDKDF (reference sequence). The CDR3 consists of 15 residues. Germline trimming cut 1 base from V and 6 bases from J; bases unmatched to any gene: 3. The CDR3 region has the DNA TGTGCCACCAGCAGAGCATACAGGGGGCCCGGGGAGCTGTTTTTT. Translation gives CATSRAYRGPGELFF.

This clonotype came up a few times. The chain employs TRBV4-1 and TRBJ2-7; D ambiguous. CDR3 length: 14 amino acids. The germline V gene has CDR1 MGHRA and CDR2 YSYEKL. V lost 0 bases, J lost 6 bases, and 12 bases lay in between. CDR3 region: CASSQEYGPSEQYF. As DNA, the CDR3 is TGCGCCAGCAGCCAAGAATATGGGCCCTCCGAGCAGTACTTC.

This clonotype was observed at least ten times. The chain couples TRBV7-2 to TRBJ2-3; D is unresolved. This CDR3 has 13 amino acids. The germline V and J ends were trimmed by 6 bases and 6 bases, with 13 bases remaining between them. The germline gives CDR1 SGHTA, CDR2 FQGNSA. In nucleotides, the CDR3 is TGTGCCAGCAGACTTGGAACTTTGGATACGCAGTATTTT. Its translation is CASRLGTLDTQYF. Looking up the rest from reference TRBV7-2 and TRBJ2-3 gives the full variable domain: GAGVSQSPSNKVTEKGKDVELRCDPISGHTALYWYRQSLGQGLEFLIYFQGNSAPDKSGLPSDRFSAERTGGSVSTLTIQRTQQEDSAVYLCASRLGTLDTQYFGPGTRLTVL.

This clonotype was observed a few times. This chain joins TRBV6-1 and TRBJ2-1; TRBD2 agrees at 7 bases. Looked up from germline, CDR1 is MNHNS and CDR2 is SASEGT. V dropped 3 bases and J dropped 0; count of bases not matched to a gene: 5. The CDR3 runs 16 residues. CDR3 sequence reads: CASSDMGGSSYNEQFF. The CDR3 bases are TGTGCCAGCAGTGATATGGGCGGGAGCTCCTACAATGAGCAGTTCTTC.

The chain carries TRBV5-6 and TRBJ1-1, with D possibly TRBD1 on 5 matching bases. Per the germline V gene, CDR1 is SGHDT and CDR2 is YYEEEE. V lost 4 bases, J lost 5 bases, and 24 bases lay in between. The CDR3 loop spans 17 amino acids. CDR3 amino acids: CASSQLVTAGRATEAFF. Here the CDR3 DNA reads TGTGCCAGCAGCCAACTCGTGACGGCAGGGAGAGCGACTGAAGCTTTCTTT.

V and J are TRBV15 and TRBJ1-3; D uncertain. Germline V gene data show CDR1 as LNHNV and CDR2 as YYDKDF (reference sequence). There are 16 residues in the CDR3. Trimming shortened V by 0 bases and J by 0 bases, and 9 bases separated the two germline ends. The CDR3 loop is CATSRDRRFSGNTIYF. In DNA, the CDR3 is TGTGCCACCAGCAGAGACAGACGGTTCTCTGGAAACACCATATATTTT.

The chain uses TRBV5-1 and TRBJ2-5; 8 bases fit TRBD2. The trim removed 1 base at V and 6 bases at J, leaving 8 bases unmatched. Germline assignment: CDR1 SGHRS and CDR2 YFSETQ. The CDR3 has 15 amino acids. The CDR3 DNA follows: TGCGCCAGCAGCTTGCAAGGACTAGCAGGGAAGACCCAGTACTTC. Encoded protein: CASSLQGLAGKTQYF.

The chain couples TRBV3-1 to TRBJ2-5; 8 positions agree with TRBD1. The CDR3 totals 17 residues. Germline-derived CDR1 and CDR2 are LGHDT and YNNKEL (reference sequence). J gave up 4 bases and V 1 base, and 11 bases lay outside the gene matches. CDR3 coding DNA: TGTGCCAGCAGCCAAGGACTCCTGGACAGGGCTCGAGAGACCCAGTACTTC. Residues: CASSQGLLDRARETQYF.

The V and J genes are TRBV29-1 and TRBJ2-2, with 9 bases aligning to TRBD1. With V trimmed by 6 bases and J by 0 bases, 5 bases remained unmatched. The length of the CDR3 is 15 residues. Germline V gene lookup returns CDR1 SQVTM and CDR2 ANQGSEA. CDR3 bases: TGCAGCGTACGGACAGGGGCCGCGAACACCGGGGAGCTGTTTTTT. It yields the protein CSVRTGAANTGELFF.

The count of this clonotype is one. The chain links TRBV7-8 to TRBJ2-3; possibly TRBD2 for D (5 bases). Germline V gene sequence: CDR1 SGHVS, CDR2 FQNEAQ. This CDR3 is built from 17 residues. V lost 0 bases and J lost 0, with 13 bases in between. The CDR3 reads CASSLARAPASTDTQYF. The CDR3 DNA follows: TGTGCCAGCAGCTTAGCGCGGGCCCCCGCTAGCACAGATACGCAGTATTTT.

A few counts support this clonotype. The chain is built from TRBV4-1 and TRBJ2-7; D is perhaps TRBD1 (7 bases). Germline CDR1 and CDR2: MGHRA and YSYEKL. The CDR3 runs to 15 residues. Trimming took 4 bases from V and 0 from J, leaving 13 bases between them. This chain's CDR3 is CASSLRGESSYEQYF. The CDR3 coding sequence is TGCGCCAGCAGCCTCAGGGGGGAAAGCTCCTACGAGCAGTACTTC.

This clonotype turned up a few times. The chain uses TRBV6-2 or TRBV6-3 and TRBJ1-5, with 8 bases identical to TRBD1. This CDR3 spans 14 amino acids. The trim removed 7 bases at V and 6 bases at J, leaving 8 bases unmatched. CDR1 and CDR2 (germline): MNHEY, SVGEGT. The CDR3 loop is CASTDRGRVQPQHF. The DNA for the CDR3 is TGTGCCAGCACCGACAGGGGCCGAGTTCAGCCCCAGCATTTT.

In this sample, this clonotype turned up a few times. This chain links TRBV4-2 with TRBJ2-1, with 8 bases lining up with TRBD2. Germline CDR1 reads LGHNA; CDR2 reads YNFKEQ. V was pared by 3 bases and J by 8 bases, with 12 bases of the junction left unmatched. This CDR3 is built from 16 residues. CDR3 protein: CASSQGSGMVTHEQFF. CDR3 DNA sequence: TGTGCCAGCAGCCAGGGTAGCGGGATGGTTACGCATGAGCAGTTCTTC.

The chain combines TRBV12-3 or TRBV12-4 with TRBJ1-3, with 7 bases that match TRBD1. Trimming removed 6 bases from V and 5 bases from J; junction bases left unmatched: 7. CDR3 length: 14 residues. The CDR3 DNA follows: TGTGCCAGCAGCCACGGGACAGCCCGAAACACCATATATTTT. It encodes CASSHGTARNTIYF.

This clonotype was observed many times. The junction does not match germline at one end; this may be a read error. The V gene is TRBV7-7, the J gene TRBJ2-1; 7 bases map to TRBD2. Per germline, CDR1 SSHAT and CDR2 FNYEAQ (reference sequence). This CDR3 has 14 amino acids. CDR3 region: CASSRMAGDNEQFF. CDR3 coding DNA: TGTGCTAGCAGCCGAATGGCGGGAGACAATGAGCAGTTCTTC.

This clonotype was found a few times. The chain joins TRBV12-3 or TRBV12-4 to TRBJ1-1; 7 bases agree with TRBD1. The CDR3 covers 13 residues. J gave up 3 bases and V 4 bases, and 2 bases lay outside the gene matches. CDR3 region: CASSYGTDTEAFF. Here the CDR3 DNA reads TGTGCCAGCAGTTATGGGACAGACACTGAAGCTTTCTTT.

The chain recombines TRBV7-2 with TRBJ2-1; D not resolved. This CDR3 is built from 14 residues. With 5 bases removed from V and 1 base from J, the gap between germline ends came to 9 bases. The germline V gene has CDR1 SGHTA and CDR2 FQGNSA. The CDR3 DNA reads as TGTGCCAGCAGCCACGGGTTGTCCTACAATGAGCAGTTCTTC. It encodes CASSHGLSYNEQFF.

This clonotype came up a few times. The chain joins TRBV29-1 to TRBJ2-3; no clear D gene. Trimming removed 5 bases from V and 3 bases from J, with 21 bases in between. The CDR3 is 16 residues long. Germline V gene sequence: CDR1 SQVTM, CDR2 ANQGSEA. In DNA form, the CDR3 reads TGCAGCGTTTCCTCTTTAACGGTGAGAGTGACAGATACGCAGTATTTT. Protein sequence: CSVSSLTVRVTDTQYF.

This sequence joins TRBV10-3 and TRBJ1-5; 8 nucleotides match TRBD1. From germline, CDR1 is ENHRY and CDR2 SYGVKD. The CDR3 is made up of 15 amino acids. Trimming at V came to 2 bases and at J to 3 bases, leaving 3 bases not matched to a gene. CDR3 coding DNA: TGTGCCATCAGTGAGGCACAGGGGGACAATCAGCCCCAGCATTTT. This translates into CAISEAQGDNQPQHF.

This clonotype occurred a few times. The chain couples TRBV7-6 to TRBJ2-2, with no clear D. V lost 6 bases and J lost 7, with 18 bases in between. Looked up from germline, CDR1 is SGHVS and CDR2 is FNYEAQ. The length of the CDR3 is 15 residues. The CDR3 here is CASSSVLGIGGELFF. CDR3 DNA sequence: TGTGCCAGCAGTTCCGTCCTGGGAATCGGCGGGGAGCTGTTTTTT.

This clonotype was detected ten times or more. The CDR3 region is CASSPGQSSYNEQFF. DNA of the CDR3: TGCGCCAGCAGCCCCGGACAGAGCTCCTACAATGAGCAGTTCTTC. The chain combines TRBV5-1 with TRBJ2-1, with a tentative D call TRBD1 (6 bases). The V end lost 4 bases, the J end lost 0 bases, and 11 bases lay between the germline ends. Germline V gene data show CDR1 as SGHRS and CDR2 as YFSETQ. The CDR3 totals 15 residues.

In its sample, this clonotype was seen a few times. J is TRBJ2-1 and V is TRBV27, with a weak D call TRBD2 (6 bases). The CDR3 has 16 residues. Germline CDR1 and CDR2: MNHEY and SMNVEV (reference sequence). V lost 6 bases to trimming and J lost 0 bases, with 15 bases between them. The CDR3 bases are TGTGCCAGCAGCGCCTCCCTAGCGAGCTCCTACAATGAGCAGTTCTTC. Its protein is CASSASLASSYNEQFF.

This clonotype was seen a few times. The chain carries TRBV5-1 and TRBJ2-7; 9 bases agree with TRBD1. This CDR3 contains 15 residues. The germline V gene encodes CDR1 SGHRS and CDR2 YFSETQ. The V gene end was trimmed by 2 bases and the J gene end by 5 bases; junction bases not matched to a gene: 8. CDR3 sequence reads: CASSFRDREDHEQYF. For the CDR3, the DNA is TGCGCCAGCAGCTTCCGGGACAGGGAGGATCACGAGCAGTACTTC.